The T cell receptor beta chain described here comes from a study of shared clonotypes between healthy human individuals. It was CD45RO-negative cells, positively selected for CCR7, that made up naive CD8 cells, with terminally differentiated effector memory CD45RA+ cells excluded. Donors, healthy HIV-negative adults, lacked recent acute infections or vaccinations. Each sample came from a Caucasian adult donor living in Nashville, Tennessee. Points from the study as a whole: Generation of non-shared clonotypes was less probable than generation of clonotypes shared by all four donors. An anticipated effect of sequencing depth on clonotype sharing among donors was recognized.

For this clone: Its antigen is as yet unknown.

TCRdb's copy holds only in-frame clones and misses some; the assay was immunoSEQ multiplex PCR. In the table there are some 2,100,000 clones, about 92% of which are singletons. CDR3 size: 21 residues. V shed 5 bases and J 6 bases; nucleotides not matched to a gene: 26. The germline CDR1 and CDR2 sequences are LNHDA and SQIVND (reference sequence). Sequenced sample: naive CD8+ T cells from PBMCs. This TCR derives from a young man in good health. Some clones in this sample may be carry-over from other donors' samples. V usage is TRBV19 and J usage is TRBJ1-5, with 9 bases lining up with TRBD1. The CDR3, as DNA: TGTGCCAGTAGTCCGAATCCCGCGGGACAGGGTGGGTTAATTAGTTTTCAGCCCCAGCATTTT. It encodes CASSPNPAGQGGLISFQPQHF.